This T cell receptor (beta chain) was identified during a study of CD8+ T cells in alopecia areata. As the sequencing template, cDNA was produced by extracting RNA and reverse transcribing it. Measured with immunoSEQ multiplex PCR; TCRdb has only the in-frame clones, and not every one. The table shows 170,000 or so clones, with roughly 60% occurring only once. This clone has only a few counts. CDR1 and CDR2 from the germline V gene are SQVTM and ANQGSEA. This CDR3 spans 18 amino acids. With V trimmed by 3 bases and J by 1 base, 11 bases remained unmatched. This TCR came from a human donor with alopecia areata. This rearrangement joins TRBV29-1 to TRBJ2-4; 11 bases map to TRBD2. Specimen: CD4+ T cells sorted from blood, collected at week 0. CDR3 coding DNA: TGCAGCGTTGACGTTGCTAGCGGGGGGTCCCGGGCCAAAAACATTCAGTACTTC. Its translation is CSVDVASGGSRAKNIQYF.